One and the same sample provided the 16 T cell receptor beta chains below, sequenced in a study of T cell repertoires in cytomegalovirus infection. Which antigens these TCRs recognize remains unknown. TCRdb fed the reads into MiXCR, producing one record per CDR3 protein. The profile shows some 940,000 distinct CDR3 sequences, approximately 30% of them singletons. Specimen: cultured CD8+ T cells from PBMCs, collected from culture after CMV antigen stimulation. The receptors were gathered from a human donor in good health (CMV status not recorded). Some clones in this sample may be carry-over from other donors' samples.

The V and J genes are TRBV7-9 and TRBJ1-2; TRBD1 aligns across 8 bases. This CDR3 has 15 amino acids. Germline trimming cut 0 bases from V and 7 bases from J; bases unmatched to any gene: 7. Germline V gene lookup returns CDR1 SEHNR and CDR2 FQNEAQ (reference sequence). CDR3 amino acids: CASSLARDRRLGYTF. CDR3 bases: TGTGCCAGCAGCTTAGCGAGGGACAGGAGGCTTGGCTACACCTTC.

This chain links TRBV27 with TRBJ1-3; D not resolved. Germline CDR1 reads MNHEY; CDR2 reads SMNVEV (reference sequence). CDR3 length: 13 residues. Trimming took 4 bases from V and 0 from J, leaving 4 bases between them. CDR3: CASSSGSGNTIYF. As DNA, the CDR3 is TGTGCCAGCAGTTCCGGCTCTGGAAACACCATATATTTT.

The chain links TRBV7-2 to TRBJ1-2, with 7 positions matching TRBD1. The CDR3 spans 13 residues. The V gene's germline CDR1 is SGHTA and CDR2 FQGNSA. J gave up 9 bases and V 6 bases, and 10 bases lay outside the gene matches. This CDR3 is CASRDRDRNRYTF. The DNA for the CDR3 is TGTGCCAGCAGAGACCGGGACAGAAACCGCTACACCTTC. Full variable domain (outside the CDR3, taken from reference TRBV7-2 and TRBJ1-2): GAGVSQSPSNKVTEKGKDVELRCDPISGHTALYWYRQSLGQGLEFLIYFQGNSAPDKSGLPSDRFSAERTGGSVSTLTIQRTQQEDSAVYLCASRDRDRNRYTFGSGTRLTVV.

The DNA of the CDR3 is TGTGCCAGCAGCTCTATCGGAGGGGCAGAAACCTATGGCTACACCTTC. Protein: CASSSIGGAETYGYTF. This chain joins TRBV13 and TRBJ1-2; D possibly corresponds to TRBD1 (5 bases). V was cut by 4 bases and J by 4 bases, with 19 bases left in between. The CDR3 runs to 16 residues. Germline CDR1 is PRHDT and CDR2 is FYEKMQ (reference sequence). The complete variable domain, with remaining parts taken from reference TRBV13 and TRBJ1-2, reads AAGVIQSPRHLIKEKRETATLKCYPIPRHDTVYWYQQGPGQDPQFLISFYEKMQSDKGSIPDRFSAQQFSDYHSELNMSSLELGDSALYFCASSSIGGAETYGYTFGSGTRLTVV.

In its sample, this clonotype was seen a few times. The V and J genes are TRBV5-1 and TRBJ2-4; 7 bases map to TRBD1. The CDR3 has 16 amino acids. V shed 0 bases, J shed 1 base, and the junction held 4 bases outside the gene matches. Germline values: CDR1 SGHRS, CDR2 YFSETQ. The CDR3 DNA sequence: TGCGCCAGCAGCTTGGATGAGGGGGCTGCCAAAAACATTCAGTACTTC. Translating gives CASSLDEGAAKNIQYF.

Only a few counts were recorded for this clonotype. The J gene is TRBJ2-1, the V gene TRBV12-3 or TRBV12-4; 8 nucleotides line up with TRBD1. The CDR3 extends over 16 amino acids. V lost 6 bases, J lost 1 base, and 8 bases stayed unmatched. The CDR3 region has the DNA TGTGCCAGCAGCCCTTGGGACAGGAGTTCCTACAATGAGCAGTTCTTC. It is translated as CASSPWDRSSYNEQFF.

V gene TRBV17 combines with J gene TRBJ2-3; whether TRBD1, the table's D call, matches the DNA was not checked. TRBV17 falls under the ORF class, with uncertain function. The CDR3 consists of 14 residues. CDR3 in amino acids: CASISKVGTDTQYF. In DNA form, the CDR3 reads TGCGCCAGCATCTCCAAAGTAGGAACAGATACGCAGTATTTT.

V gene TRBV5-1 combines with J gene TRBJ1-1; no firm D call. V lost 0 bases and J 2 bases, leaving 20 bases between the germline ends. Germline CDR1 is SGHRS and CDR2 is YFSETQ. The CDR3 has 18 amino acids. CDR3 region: CASSLELASREPNTEAFF. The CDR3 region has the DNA TGCGCCAGCAGCTTGGAGCTTGCGTCTCGTGAGCCTAACACTGAAGCTTTCTTT.

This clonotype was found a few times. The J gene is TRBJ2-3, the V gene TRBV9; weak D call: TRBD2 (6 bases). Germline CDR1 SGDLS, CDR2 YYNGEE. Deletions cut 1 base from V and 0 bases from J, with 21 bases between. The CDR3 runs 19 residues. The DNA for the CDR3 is TGTGCCAGCAGCGTACCGGCCAGGAGGGGAGCCTCTAGCACAGATACGCAGTATTTT. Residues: CASSVPARRGASSTDTQYF.

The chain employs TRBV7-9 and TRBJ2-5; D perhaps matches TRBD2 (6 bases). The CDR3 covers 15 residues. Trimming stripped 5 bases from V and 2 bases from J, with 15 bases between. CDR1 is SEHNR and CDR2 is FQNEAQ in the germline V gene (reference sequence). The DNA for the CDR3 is TGTGCCAGCAGCCCTCCTGGGGAGGAACAAGAGACCCAGTACTTC. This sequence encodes CASSPPGEEQETQYF.

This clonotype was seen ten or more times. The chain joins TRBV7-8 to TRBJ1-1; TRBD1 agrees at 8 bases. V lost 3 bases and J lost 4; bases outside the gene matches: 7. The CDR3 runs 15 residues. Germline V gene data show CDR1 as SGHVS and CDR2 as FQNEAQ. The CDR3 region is CASSFRGQIRTEAFF. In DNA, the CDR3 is TGTGCCAGCAGCTTCAGGGGGCAAATACGCACTGAAGCTTTCTTT.

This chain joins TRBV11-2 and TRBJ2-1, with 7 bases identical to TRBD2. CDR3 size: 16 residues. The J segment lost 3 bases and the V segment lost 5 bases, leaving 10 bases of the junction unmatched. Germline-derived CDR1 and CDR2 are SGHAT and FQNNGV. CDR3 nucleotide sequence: TGTGCCAGCAGCCACCCCGGGGCGGGGGACTACAATGAGCAGTTCTTC. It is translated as CASSHPGAGDYNEQFF.

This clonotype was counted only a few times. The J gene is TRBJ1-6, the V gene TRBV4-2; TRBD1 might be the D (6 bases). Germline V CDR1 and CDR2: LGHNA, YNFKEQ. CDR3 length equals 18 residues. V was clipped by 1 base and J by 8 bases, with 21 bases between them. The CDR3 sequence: CASSQAPPAGAYDSPLHF. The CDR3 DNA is TGTGCCAGCAGCCAAGCTCCCCCCGCGGGGGCTTATGATTCACCCCTCCACTTT.

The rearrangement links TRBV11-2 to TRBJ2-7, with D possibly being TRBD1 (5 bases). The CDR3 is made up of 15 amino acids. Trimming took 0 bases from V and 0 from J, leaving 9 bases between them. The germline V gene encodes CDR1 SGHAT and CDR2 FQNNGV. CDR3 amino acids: CASSLEQASSYEQYV. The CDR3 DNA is TGTGCCAGCAGCTTAGAACAGGCGAGCTCCTACGAGCAGTACGTC.

CDR3: CASNDRGRGFDQPQHF. CDR3 DNA sequence: TGTGCCAGCAACGACAGGGGTCGGGGCTTTGATCAGCCCCAGCATTTT. The genes are TRBV6-2 or TRBV6-3 and TRBJ1-5; the match to TRBD1 covers 8 bases. J was trimmed by 5 bases and V by 7 bases; bases with no gene match: 13. The CDR3 has 16 amino acids. Germline values: CDR1 MNHEY, CDR2 SVGEGT.

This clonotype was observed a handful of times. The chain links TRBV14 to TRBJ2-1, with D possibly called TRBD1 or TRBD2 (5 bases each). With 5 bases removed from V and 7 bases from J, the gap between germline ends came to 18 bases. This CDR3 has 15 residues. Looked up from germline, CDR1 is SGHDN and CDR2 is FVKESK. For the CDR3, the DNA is TGTGCCAGCAGCAACCGGGGCCGGATGGGGAATGAGCAGTTCTTC. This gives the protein CASSNRGRMGNEQFF.